This T cell receptor beta chain emerged from a study of identical twins. Whole-study results and caveats: Surplus twin overlap in beta out-of-frame sequences was less pronounced.

TCRdb redid the calling of the 5' RACE reads with MiXCR, one entry per CDR3 protein. This sample yields hundreds of thousands of distinct CDR3 sequences, of which about 18% are seen a single time; around 13% belongs to the top ten. Trimming took 7 bases from V and 10 from J, leaving 16 bases between them. The CDR3 is 12 amino acids. There are a few counts of this clonotype. Its antigen is as yet unknown. This sample was also put to use in a study of T cells expressing NK-cell markers. That source notes: Several experiments employed an anti-gamma-delta TCR antibody to confine sorting to alpha-beta TCR T cells.

This receptor was identified in a woman between 18 and 29 years old in good health. The sequencing sample was made of PBMCs. The chain uses TRBV12-3 or TRBV12-4 and TRBJ1-1; D might be TRBD1 (5 bases). DNA for the CDR3: TGTGCCAGCAACCGGGACCTACTACGAGCTTTCTTT. This sequence encodes CASNRDLLRAFF.